Listed below are T cell receptor beta chains from one sample, sequenced in a study of blood T cell repertoires in COVID-19. This table comes from immunoSEQ multiplex PCR, and its TCRdb copy is limited to in-frame clones, with some not included. The repertoire includes around 63,000 clones, 85% to 90% of them detected once, and around 1.2% sits in the top ten. Sequencing was done on a sample of peripheral blood. These receptors originate from a woman in her sixties with acute or convalescent COVID-19. Both conserved end residues are part of each CDR3. A D gene is named only where the DNA matches it firmly. Clone size, where shown, is once, few, many, or a class for clones that have expanded.

J | D | V | size | CDR3 | DNA
TRBJ1-1 | - | TRBV5-1 | - | CASSLGRGEAFF | TGCGCCAGCAGCCTCGGACGGGGTGAAGCTTTCTTT
TRBJ2-2 | TRBD2 | TRBV9 | - | CASSPLGGAFTGELFF | TGTGCCAGCAGCCCTCTCGGGGGGGCTTTCACCGGGGAGCTGTTTTTT
TRBJ2-3 | TRBD2 | TRBV2 | - | CASRLAGGPDTQYF | TGTGCCAGCAGGCTGGCGGGAGGGCCAGATACGCAGTATTTT
TRBJ2-2 | - | TRBV7-3 | - | CASSSGYTGELFF | TGTGCCAGCAGCTCCGGTTACACCGGGGAGCTGTTTTTT
TRBJ1-1 | - | TRBV2 | - | CASRGHLNTEAFF | TGTGCCAGCAGGGGACACCTGAACACTGAAGCTTTCTTT
TRBJ2-5 | TRBD1 | TRBV19 | - | CASSIDRGLRETQYF | TGTGCCAGTAGTATCGACAGGGGGCTAAGAGAGACCCAGTACTTC
TRBJ2-3 | TRBD2 | TRBV10-2 | - | CASSGAFGGSTDTQYF | TGCGCCAGCAGTGGGGCATTCGGGGGGAGCACAGATACGCAGTATTTT
TRBJ1-1 | - | TRBV13 | - | CASSYDRQNTEAFF | TGTGCCAGCAGCTACGACAGGCAGAACACTGAAGCTTTCTTT
TRBJ1-1 | TRBD1 | TRBV5-6 | - | CASSSPGLGQGTEAFF | TGTGCCAGCAGCTCCCCAGGTCTGGGACAGGGCACTGAAGCTTTCTTT
TRBJ1-3 | TRBD1 | TRBV7-2 | medium-sized | CASSSGGSNGNTIYF | TGTGCCAGCAGCTCAGGGGGCTCGAATGGAAACACCATATATTTT
TRBJ1-2 | - | TRBV3-1/TRBV3-2 | few | CASSPRGAIYGYTF | TGTGCCAGCAGCCCCCGGGGAGCAATCTATGGCTACACCTTC
TRBJ2-1 | - | TRBV29-1 | - | CSVAASSPEQFF | TGCAGCGTTGCGGCTAGCTCTCCTGAGCAGTTCTTC
TRBJ2-5 | TRBD2 | TRBV27 | - | CASSSISLAANQETQYF | TGTGCCAGCAGTTCGATATCACTAGCGGCCAACCAAGAGACCCAGTACTTC
TRBJ2-1 | - | TRBV19 | - | CASSIVRGYNEQFF | TGTGCCAGTAGTATAGTGCGGGGCTACAATGAGCAGTTCTTC
TRBJ1-4 | TRBD1 | TRBV18 | few | CASSLGQEEKLFF | TGTGCCAGCTCTTTAGGACAGGAGGAAAAACTGTTTTTT
TRBJ2-5 | TRBD2 | TRBV2 | - | CASSGGLAGGQETQYF | TGTGCCAGCAGTGGGGGACTAGCGGGGGGCCAAGAGACCCAGTACTTC
TRBJ2-1 | - | TRBV18 | - | CASSPPNWGRSYNEQFF | TGTGCCAGCTCACCCCCCAACTGGGGGCGCTCCTACAATGAGCAGTTCTTC
TRBJ1-3 | TRBD1 | TRBV10-3 | - | CATTDRGFGNTIYF | TGTGCCACAACGGACAGGGGGTTTGGAAACACCATATATTTT
TRBJ2-1 | - | TRBV7-9 | once | CASNLVGGPNEQFF | TGTGCCAGCAACCTTGTGGGAGGCCCCAATGAGCAGTTCTTC
TRBJ1-3 | - | TRBV7-9 | - | CASSPRGVGNTIYF | TGTGCCAGCAGCCCCCGCGGCGTCGGAAACACCATATATTTT
TRBJ1-2 | TRBD1 | TRBV5-1 | - | CASSFLTGNYGYTF | TGCGCCAGCAGCTTCCTGACAGGGAACTATGGCTACACCTTC
TRBJ1-1 | - | TRBV6-5 | - | CASSWEPNGDTEAFF | TGTGCCAGCAGTTGGGAGCCCAACGGGGACACTGAAGCTTTCTTT
TRBJ1-1 | - | TRBV25-1 | - | CASSEYRGPKTEAFF | TGTGCCAGCAGTGAATATAGAGGCCCAAAAACTGAAGCTTTCTTT
TRBJ2-1 | TRBD1 | TRBV6-6 | - | CASSSTGDNEQFF | TGTGCCAGCAGCAGTACAGGGGACAATGAGCAGTTCTTC
TRBJ1-6 | - | TRBV6-2/TRBV6-3 | - | CASSYGARGDSPLHF | TGTGCCAGCAGTTACGGGGCCAGGGGAGATTCACCCCTCCACTTT
TRBJ1-4 | TRBD1 | TRBV7-2 | once | CASSLAGTDEKLFF | TGTGCCAGCAGCTTAGCGGGGACAGATGAAAAACTGTTTTTT
TRBJ1-1 | TRBD1 | TRBV7-9 | - | CASSASGGSNTEAFF | TGTGCCAGCAGCGCTTCAGGGGGATCGAACACTGAAGCTTTCTTT
TRBJ2-5 | TRBD1 | TRBV5-1 | - | CASSSDTGGRGAETQYF | TGCGCCAGCAGCTCCGACACAGGGGGAAGGGGGGCAGAGACCCAGTACTTC
TRBJ1-1 | TRBD1 | TRBV7-6 | - | CASTYLTGSRDTEAFF | TGTGCCAGCACCTACTTGACAGGGAGTAGGGACACTGAAGCTTTCTTT
TRBJ2-1 | TRBD2 | TRBV5-8 | - | CASSPGLADEQFF | TGTGCCAGCAGCCCCGGACTAGCCGATGAGCAGTTCTTC
TRBJ1-5 | - | TRBV5-1 | - | CASSLGGPNNQPQHF | TGCGCCAGCAGCTTGGGGGGGCCGAACAATCAGCCCCAGCATTTT
TRBJ2-1 | TRBD2 | TRBV2 | - | CASSESSGGNEQFF | TGTGCCAGCAGTGAGTCTAGCGGGGGCAATGAGCAGTTCTTC
TRBJ1-3 | - | TRBV7-2 | few | CASSLIGGSGNTIYF | TGTGCCAGCAGCTTAATCGGGGGCTCTGGAAACACCATATATTTT
TRBJ2-1 | TRBD1 | TRBV6-1 | - | CASSEAGGLLDEQFF | TGTGCCAGCAGTGAAGCAGGGGGCCTGTTGGATGAGCAGTTCTTC
TRBJ2-1 | TRBD2 | TRBV19 | - | CASQREGVNEQFF | TGTGCCAGCCAACGGGAGGGCGTCAATGAGCAGTTCTTC
TRBJ1-1 | - | TRBV2 | - | CASRVSGRAFF | TGTGCCAGCAGGGTTTCAGGGAGGGCTTTCTTT
TRBJ1-1 | - | TRBV21-1 | - | CASSKEGTVVMNTEAFF | TGTGCCAGCAGCAAAGAAGGTACAGTAGTAATGAACACTGAAGCTTTCTTT
TRBJ2-1 | TRBD2 | TRBV4-1 | - | CASSQEWRGKNEQFF | TGCGCCAGCAGCCAAGAGTGGCGGGGGAAAAATGAGCAGTTCTTC
TRBJ2-1 | TRBD2 | TRBV19 | - | CASSIGGRVGNEQFF | TGTGCCAGTAGTATAGGCGGGAGGGTAGGCAATGAGCAGTTCTTC
TRBJ1-3 | - | TRBV7-8 | - | CASSSISVLSGNTIYF | TGTGCCAGCAGCTCGATTTCAGTGCTCTCTGGAAACACCATATATTTT
TRBJ1-5 | TRBD1 | TRBV19 | - | CASSIARGPGNQPQHF | TGTGCCAGTAGTATAGCGAGGGGGCCCGGCAATCAGCCCCAGCATTTT
TRBJ1-5 | TRBD1 | TRBV7-9 | - | CASSQTGSQPQHF | TGTGCCAGCAGCCAGACAGGGTCTCAGCCCCAGCATTTT
TRBJ1-6 | - | TRBV6-5 | - | CASQEVNSPLHF | TGTGCCAGCCAGGAGGTAAATTCACCCCTCCACTTT
TRBJ2-3 | TRBD2 | TRBV7-2 | - | CASSSPLSGSGRNTDTQYF | TGTGCCAGCAGCTCCCCACTAAGTGGTAGCGGGAGAAACACAGATACGCAGTATTTT
TRBJ1-5 | TRBD1 | TRBV19 | - | CASRQGASNQPQHF | TGTGCCTCCCGCCAGGGGGCGAGCAATCAGCCCCAGCATTTT
TRBJ1-2 | - | TRBV7-2 | - | CASSQGWASGYTF | TGTGCCAGCAGCCAGGGGTGGGCCTCTGGCTACACCTTC
TRBJ1-2 | - | TRBV7-9 | - | CASSSDTGIYGYTF | TGTGCCAGCAGCTCCGATACAGGGATCTATGGCTACACCTTC
TRBJ2-5 | - | TRBV3-1/TRBV3-2 | - | CASSQDFGETQYF | TGTGCCAGCAGCCAAGATTTCGGAGAGACCCAGTACTTC
TRBJ2-1 | - | TRBV9 | - | CASSSLASTPNEQFF | TGTGCCAGCAGCTCGCTTGCTAGTACCCCCAATGAGCAGTTCTTC
TRBJ1-1 | TRBD1 | TRBV29-1 | - | CSVQGQGAVNTEAFF | TGCAGCGTCCAGGGACAGGGGGCGGTGAACACTGAAGCTTTCTTT
TRBJ1-4 | - | TRBV4-1 | - | CASSQEVYSGNEKLFF | TGCGCCAGCAGCCAAGAGGTGTACAGCGGTAATGAAAAACTGTTTTTT
TRBJ2-2 | TRBD2 | TRBV5-6 | - | CASSLLGLAGGNGELFF | TGTGCCAGCAGCCTCCTCGGACTAGCGGGAGGGAACGGGGAGCTGTTTTTT
TRBJ1-1 | - | TRBV6-5 | - | CASSYSNAGAGKAFF | TGTGCCAGCAGTTACTCGAACGCGGGGGCGGGTAAAGCTTTCTTT
TRBJ1-3 | TRBD1 | TRBV6-5 | - | CASSYLTGVGNTIYF | TGTGCCAGCAGTTACCTGACAGGGGTCGGAAACACCATATATTTT